These T cell receptor beta chains were read from a single sample in a study of Ad26.COV2.S vaccination and SARS-CoV-2 variants. Some clones are missing from TCRdb's copy, which holds only in-frame ones; the method was immunoSEQ multiplex PCR. The sample shows about 320,000 clones, about 82% of them seen only once. The input for sequencing was peripheral blood, taken in a trial of Ad26.COV2.S vaccine versus placebo. These receptors originate from a person aged 18-65 years who received the Ad26.COV2.S COVID-19 vaccine or a placebo. Each CDR3 is given without its conserved first and last residue. The order of the fields is V gene, clone size, CDR3 protein. Expanded clones are given a class, and other clones once, few, many or no size at all.

v_call: TRBV2
clone_size: -
cdr3_aa: ASSEGMNQPQH

v_call: TRBV23-1
clone_size: -
cdr3_aa: ASSQGRGNTIY

v_call: TRBV19
clone_size: -
cdr3_aa: ASSSRTNSYEQY

v_call: TRBV9
clone_size: -
cdr3_aa: ASSREQGGQPQH

v_call: TRBV19
clone_size: -
cdr3_aa: ASRSRGISNYGYT

v_call: TRBV6-5
clone_size: once
cdr3_aa: ASLGPTRAY

v_call: TRBV19
clone_size: -
cdr3_aa: ASSWGGISYGYT

v_call: TRBV2
clone_size: -
cdr3_aa: ASSTPGQGREKLF

v_call: TRBV3-1/TRBV3-2
clone_size: -
cdr3_aa: ASGWNQPQH

v_call: TRBV19
clone_size: -
cdr3_aa: ASKTDPYTDTQY

v_call: TRBV5-8
clone_size: -
cdr3_aa: ASTQKGGSNTEAF

v_call: TRBV27
clone_size: -
cdr3_aa: ASRRTGVTDTQY

v_call: TRBV5-8
clone_size: -
cdr3_aa: ASSRFLSGGQITGELF

v_call: TRBV30
clone_size: -
cdr3_aa: AWSVDHGVEKLF

v_call: TRBV24-1
clone_size: -
cdr3_aa: ATSDLWGNEQF

v_call: TRBV6-5
clone_size: -
cdr3_aa: ASSTTGTSYEQY

v_call: TRBV5-1
clone_size: -
cdr3_aa: ASSLARGETYGYT

v_call: TRBV7-9
clone_size: -
cdr3_aa: ASSSRVSYGYT

v_call: TRBV7-2
clone_size: -
cdr3_aa: ASSGRDTQY

v_call: TRBV10-3
clone_size: -
cdr3_aa: AISTTGTGRNTIY

v_call: TRBV9
clone_size: -
cdr3_aa: ASSVEGANTEAF

v_call: TRBV7-9
clone_size: -
cdr3_aa: ASSLKSEKLF